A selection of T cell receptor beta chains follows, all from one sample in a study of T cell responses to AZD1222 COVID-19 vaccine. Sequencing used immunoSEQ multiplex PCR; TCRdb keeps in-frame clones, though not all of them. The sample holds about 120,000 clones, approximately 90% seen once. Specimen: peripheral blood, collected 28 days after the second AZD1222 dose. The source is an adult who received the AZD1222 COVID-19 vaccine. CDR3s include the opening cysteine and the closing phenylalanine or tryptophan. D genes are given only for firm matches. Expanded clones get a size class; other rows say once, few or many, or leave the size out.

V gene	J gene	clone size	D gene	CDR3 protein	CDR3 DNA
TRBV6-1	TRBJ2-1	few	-	CASSDVWLAEQFF	TGTGCCAGCAGTGATGTGTGGCTAGCGGAGCAGTTCTTC
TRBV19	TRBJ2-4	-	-	CASRAARKNIQYF	TGTGCCAGTAGAGCGGCCAGAAAAAACATTCAGTACTTC
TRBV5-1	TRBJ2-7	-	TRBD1	CASSPDRGEQYF	TGCGCCAGCAGCCCCGACAGGGGCGAGCAGTACTTC
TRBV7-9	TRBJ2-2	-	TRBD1	CASSLEDRDAGELFF	TGTGCCAGCAGCTTAGAGGACAGGGATGCAGGGGAGCTGTTTTTT
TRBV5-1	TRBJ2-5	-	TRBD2	CASSPLAGGRETQYF	TGCGCCAGCAGCCCCTTAGCGGGAGGGAGGGAGACCCAGTACTTC
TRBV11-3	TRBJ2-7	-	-	CASSLFSGSAYEQYF	TGTGCCAGCAGCTTATTCAGCGGTTCGGCCTACGAGCAGTACTTC
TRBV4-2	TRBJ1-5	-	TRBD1	CASSQGQDFMEPQHF	TGTGCCAGCAGCCAGGGACAGGACTTTATGGAGCCCCAGCATTTT
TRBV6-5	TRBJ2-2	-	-	CASIGAWETGELFF	TGTGCCAGCATCGGGGCGTGGGAAACCGGGGAGCTGTTTTTT
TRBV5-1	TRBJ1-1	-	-	CASSLGGPWEAFF	TGCGCCAGCAGCTTGGGTGGACCGTGGGAAGCTTTCTTT
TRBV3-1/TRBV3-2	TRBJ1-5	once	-	CASSQDLSYSNQPQHF	TGTGCCAGCAGCCAAGACCTTAGTTATAGCAATCAGCCCCAGCATTTT
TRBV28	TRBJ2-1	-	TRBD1	CASSRGGTGEGEQFF	TGTGCCAGCAGCCGGGGGGGGACAGGGGAAGGCGAGCAGTTCTTC
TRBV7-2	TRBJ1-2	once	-	CASSVRGGPGYGYTF	TGTGCCAGCAGCGTTAGGGGAGGTCCCGGTTATGGCTACACCTTC
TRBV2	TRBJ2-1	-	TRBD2	CASRQAGVVNEQFF	TGTGCCAGCAGACAAGCGGGGGTGGTGAATGAGCAGTTCTTC
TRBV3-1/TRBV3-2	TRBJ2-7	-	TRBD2	CASSQGGLGAYEQYF	TGTGCCAGCAGCCAAGGGGGACTAGGGGCCTACGAGCAGTACTTC
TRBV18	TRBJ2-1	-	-	CASSPPLENEQFF	TGTGCCAGCTCACCTCCGTTAGAGAATGAGCAGTTCTTC
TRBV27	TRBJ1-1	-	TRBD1	CASGDSIGEQAFF	TGTGCCAGCGGGGACAGCATAGGGGAGCAGGCTTTCTTT
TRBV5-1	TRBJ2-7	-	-	CASSYDPPKQYF	TGCGCCAGCAGCTACGACCCCCCCAAGCAGTACTTC
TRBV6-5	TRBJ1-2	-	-	CASITLGGGDYGYTF	TGTGCCAGCATCACCCTGGGGGGGGGCGACTATGGCTACACCTTC
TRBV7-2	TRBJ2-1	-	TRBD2	CASSPTGTIEQFF	TGTGCCAGCAGCCCTACCGGGACTATTGAGCAGTTCTTC
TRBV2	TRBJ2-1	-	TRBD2	CASNPGTSGSSYEQFF	TGTGCCAGCAATCCCGGGACTAGCGGGAGTAGCTATGAGCAGTTCTTC
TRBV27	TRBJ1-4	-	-	CATQSPPLDHINEKLFF	TGTGCCACACAATCTCCGCCCTTGGATCACATTAATGAAAAACTGTTTTTT
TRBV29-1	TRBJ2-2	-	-	CSVEVTGSGELFF	TGCAGCGTTGAAGTAACCGGGAGCGGGGAGCTGTTTTTT
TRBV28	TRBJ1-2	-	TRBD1	CASFTPGNRGANYGYTF	TGTGCCAGCTTTACGCCGGGTAACAGGGGAGCCAACTATGGCTACACCTTC
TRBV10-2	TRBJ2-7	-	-	CASSASFRSYEQYF	TGCGCCAGCAGCGCAAGTTTTAGGTCCTACGAGCAGTACTTC
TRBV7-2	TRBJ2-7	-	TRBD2	CASSLTGAGGSSPYEQYF	TGTGCCAGCAGCTTAACTGGGGCGGGGGGATCTTCCCCCTACGAGCAGTACTTC
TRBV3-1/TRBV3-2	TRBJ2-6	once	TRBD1	CASSQGTGDGANVLTF	TGTGCCAGCAGCCAGGGGACAGGGGATGGGGCCAACGTCCTGACTTTC
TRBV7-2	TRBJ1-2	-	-	CASSQAVGLYGYTF	TGTGCCAGCAGCCAAGCGGTCGGGCTCTATGGCTACACCTTC
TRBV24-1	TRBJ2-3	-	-	CATSDGSTDTQYF	TGTGCCACCAGTGACGGGAGTACAGATACGCAGTATTTT
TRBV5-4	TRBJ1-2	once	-	CASSPPNSGHRIF	TGTGCCAGCAGCCCCCCTAACTCGGGCCACCGGATCTTC
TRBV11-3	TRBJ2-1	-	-	CASSSPDFNEQFF	TGTGCCAGCAGCTCCCCGGACTTTAATGAGCAGTTCTTC
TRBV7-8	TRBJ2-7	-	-	CASSPGQTVPLEQYF	TGTGCCAGCAGCCCCGGACAAACCGTGCCTTTAGAGCAGTACTTC
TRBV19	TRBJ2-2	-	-	CASSHGELFF	TGTGCCAGTAGCCACGGGGAGCTGTTTTTT
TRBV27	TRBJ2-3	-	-	CASSAHLEDTQYF	TGTGCCAGCAGTGCTCACCTGGAAGATACGCAGTATTTT
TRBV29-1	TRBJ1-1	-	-	CSVVKRNSNTEAFF	TGCAGCGTTGTAAAAAGAAACTCGAACACTGAAGCTTTCTTT
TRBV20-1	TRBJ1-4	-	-	CSARAEKLFF	TGCAGTGCTAGGGCTGAAAAACTGTTTTTT
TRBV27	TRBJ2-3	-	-	CASTLRASQITDTQYF	TGTGCCAGCACACTAAGGGCCTCACAAATCACAGATACGCAGTATTTT